These 25 T cell receptor beta chains originate from one sample sequenced in a study of blood T cell repertoires in COVID-19. Libraries were prepared by immunoSEQ multiplex PCR; TCRdb keeps only in-frame clonotypes and omits some of them. The sample has under 170,000 clones, 75% to 90% seen once; the top ten hold under 2.5%. Sequencing used peripheral blood. Receptors were obtained from a man aged 70 or older with acute or convalescent COVID-19.

V usage is TRBV7-9 and J usage is TRBJ1-1; perhaps TRBD1 as D (5 bases). The CDR3 covers 14 residues. The ends were cut back, 11 bases at V and 3 bases at J, with 19 bases in the middle. CDR1 SEHNR and CDR2 FQNEAQ come from the germline V gene (reference sequence). The CDR3 loop is CAGWTRGVDTEAFF. In nucleotides, the CDR3 is TGTGCCGGATGGACACGGGGGGTGGACACTGAAGCTTTCTTT.

The V gene is TRBV2, the J gene TRBJ2-7, with 11 bases lining up with TRBD2. The CDR3 consists of 15 residues. V shed 8 bases, J shed 2 bases, and the junction held 8 bases outside the gene matches. Germline assignment: CDR1 SNHLY and CDR2 FYNNEI. The CDR3 region has the DNA TGTGCCAGCTTAAGGGCTAGCGGGGGGCCCTACGAGCAGTACTTC. Residues: CASLRASGGPYEQYF. Filled out from reference TRBV2 and TRBJ2-7, the complete variable domain reads EPEVTQTPSHQVTQMGQEVILRCVPISNHLYFYWYRQILGQKVEFLVSFYNNEISEKSEIFDDQFSVERPDGSNFTLKIRSTKLEDSAMYFCASLRASGGPYEQYFGPGTRLTVT.

The J gene is TRBJ2-1, the V gene TRBV3-1 (or the pseudogene TRBV3-2), with 9 nucleotides matching TRBD2. This CDR3 spans 16 amino acids. Looked up from germline, CDR1 is LGHDT and CDR2 is YNNKEL (reference sequence). With V trimmed by 3 bases and J by 9 bases, 12 bases remained unmatched. CDR3 nucleotide sequence: TGTGCCAGCAGCCAGACAGTCGCGGGGGGGCTAAGTGAGCAGTTCTTC. Translation gives CASSQTVAGGLSEQFF.

The CDR3 nucleotides read TGTGCCAGCAGCCAAGGGAATGCAGGGAACTATGGCTACACCTTC. Translation: CASSQGNAGNYGYTF. J is TRBJ1-2 and V is TRBV3-1 (or the pseudogene TRBV3-2); weak D call: TRBD1 (5 bases). Germline CDR1 reads LGHDT; CDR2 reads YNNKEL (reference sequence). V was clipped by 1 base and J by 2 bases, with 11 bases between them. The CDR3 totals 15 residues.

This chain uses TRBV4-1 with TRBJ2-6; a possible D gene is TRBD1 (5 bases). The V end was cut by 4 bases, the J end by 0 bases, with 16 bases between. From germline, CDR1 is MGHRA and CDR2 YSYEKL. This CDR3 contains 18 residues. CDR3 protein: CASSPTTQGGSGANVLTF. The CDR3, as DNA: TGCGCCAGCAGCCCAACAACCCAGGGCGGCTCTGGGGCCAACGTCCTGACTTTC.

The rearrangement joins TRBV7-8 to TRBJ2-5; 9 nucleotides agree with TRBD2. CDR1 and CDR2 from the germline V gene are SGHVS and FQNEAQ. Germline trimming cut 5 bases from V and 5 bases from J; bases unmatched to any gene: 15. This CDR3 has 17 residues. The CDR3 spells CASSQGSRTSVWETQYF. The DNA of the CDR3 is TGTGCCAGCAGCCAAGGGTCAAGGACTAGCGTATGGGAGACCCAGTACTTC.

V gene TRBV19 combines with J gene TRBJ1-5, with TRBD1 as a possible D gene (6 bases). The CDR3 runs to 16 residues. The V and J ends lost 3 bases and 2 bases respectively, with 14 bases between them. Germline-derived CDR1 and CDR2 are LNHDA and SQIVND (reference sequence). The CDR3 region is CASSIGQPWGNQPQHF. The CDR3 nucleotides are TGTGCCAGTAGTATTGGACAGCCCTGGGGCAATCAGCCCCAGCATTTT. The whole variable domain, remainder taken from reference TRBV19 and TRBJ1-5, is DGGITQSPKYLFRKEGQNVTLSCEQNLNHDAMYWYRQDPGQGLRLIYYSQIVNDFQKGDIAEGYSVSREKKESFPLTVTSAQKNPTAFYLCASSIGQPWGNQPQHFGDGTRLSIL.

This clone was seen only a few times. CDR3 bases: TGCGCCAGCAGCCAAGAATTACGGGGAGATACGCAGTATTTT. It translates to CASSQELRGDTQYF. The chain couples TRBV4-1 to TRBJ2-3; the D gene is possibly TRBD2 (5 bases). Germline values: CDR1 MGHRA, CDR2 YSYEKL. V shed 0 bases and J shed 5 bases, with 9 bases lying between them. The CDR3 runs to 14 residues.

This chain links TRBV28 with TRBJ2-7; the D gene is possibly TRBD2 (6 bases). Germline values: CDR1 MDHEN, CDR2 SYDVKM. The CDR3 length is 13 residues. V gave up 5 bases and J gave up 3 bases, with 11 bases separating them. As DNA, the CDR3 is TGTGCCAGCAGTCTGGGGACTTTCTACGAGCAGTACTTC. It specifies CASSLGTFYEQYF.

Regarding this clone: The sample contains more than one DNA sequence encoding this CDR3. In DNA, the CDR3 is TGCGCCAGCAGCTTGGGACTAGCAACAGATACGCAGTATTTT. Translation: CASSLGLATDTQYF. V is TRBV5-1 and J is TRBJ2-3; 7 nucleotides align to TRBD2. V lost 0 bases and J lost 3; bases outside the gene matches: 1. Germline values: CDR1 SGHRS, CDR2 YFSETQ. This CDR3 is 14 amino acids long.

The chain joins TRBV11-2 to TRBJ1-1; a weak D match, TRBD1 (5 bases). With 5 bases removed from V and 2 bases from J, the gap between germline ends came to 12 bases. This CDR3 is 14 amino acids long. Germline V gene data show CDR1 as SGHAT and CDR2 as FQNNGV. CDR3 sequence (DNA): TGTGCCAGCAGCCCCCGACAGATTAACACTGAAGCTTTCTTT. It translates to CASSPRQINTEAFF.

This clone showed up just once. The chain links TRBV28 to TRBJ2-2; D gene ambiguous. This CDR3 has 15 residues. The germline V and J ends were trimmed by 6 bases and 0 bases, with 11 bases remaining between them. Germline CDR1 is MDHEN and CDR2 is SYDVKM. In DNA, the CDR3 is TGTGCCAGCAGCCCAGGTACCCCGAACACCGGGGAGCTGTTTTTT. Encoded protein: CASSPGTPNTGELFF.

This chain joins TRBV18 and TRBJ2-1; D is unresolved. Trimming cost V 3 bases and J 0 bases, with 12 bases left between them. The CDR3 has 16 residues. Germline V lookup: CDR1 KGHSH, CDR2 LQKENI. The CDR3 sequence: CASSPGVRSSYNEQFF. As DNA, the CDR3 is TGTGCCAGCTCACCCGGCGTCCGGAGCTCCTACAATGAGCAGTTCTTC.

J is TRBJ2-3 and V is TRBV6-2 or TRBV6-3; D might be TRBD2 (5 bases). CDR3 length equals 18 residues. V shed 0 bases and J shed 0 bases, with 16 bases lying between them. Germline V lookup: CDR1 MNHEY, CDR2 SVGEGT. Here the CDR3 DNA reads TGTGCCAGCAGTTACTCGAGAGGGCCGGGCTCTAGCACAGATACGCAGTATTTT. Translated, it gives CASSYSRGPGSSTDTQYF.

This chain joins TRBV21-1 and TRBJ1-6. TRBV21-1 is an annotated pseudogene. CDR3 size: 15 residues. The CDR3 sequence: CASSKGSSYNSPLHF. The CDR3 region has the DNA TGTGCCAGCAGCAAAGGGAGCTCCTATAATTCACCCCTCCACTTT.

The genes are TRBV5-1 and TRBJ2-2; TRBD1 agrees at 8 bases. This CDR3 comprises 15 residues. After removal of 0 bases from V and 3 bases from J, the junction contained 1 base not matched to a gene. CDR1 is SGHRS and CDR2 is YFSETQ in the germline V gene. The CDR3 bases are TGCGCCAGCAGCTTGGACAGGGGGTACACCGGGGAGCTGTTTTTT. It encodes CASSLDRGYTGELFF.

This chain uses TRBV28 with TRBJ1-5, with 9 bases fitting TRBD1. Germline V gene lookup returns CDR1 MDHEN and CDR2 SYDVKM. The CDR3 contains 16 residues. J lost 5 bases, V lost 2 bases, and 7 bases had no gene match. The CDR3 sequence: CASSLIWTGADQPQHF. The CDR3 DNA reads TGTGCCAGCAGTTTAATTTGGACAGGGGCCGATCAGCCCCAGCATTTT. The full variable domain, in which reference TRBV28 and TRBJ1-5 provide the parts outside the CDR3, is DVKVTQSSRYLVKRTGEKVFLECVQDMDHENMFWYRQDPGLGLRLIYFSYDVKMKEKGDIPEGYSVSREKKERFSLILESASTNQTSMYLCASSLIWTGADQPQHFGDGTRLSIL.

The J gene is TRBJ1-1, the V gene TRBV5-5, with 8 bases aligning to TRBD1. The V gene end was trimmed by 0 bases and the J gene end by 5 bases; junction bases not matched to a gene: 6. This CDR3 has 15 amino acids. Germline CDR1 reads SGHKS; CDR2 reads YYEKEE (reference sequence). This CDR3 reads CASSLAGQGWTEAFF. DNA of the CDR3: TGTGCCAGCAGCTTGGCCGGACAGGGTTGGACTGAAGCTTTCTTT.

The chain employs TRBV19 and TRBJ2-3; 8 bases fit TRBD1. Germline values: CDR1 LNHDA, CDR2 SQIVND (reference sequence). The CDR3 has 15 residues. The ends lost 0 bases at V and 4 bases at J; junction bases unmatched: 3. The DNA of the CDR3 is TGTGCCAGTAGTATAGAATACAGGGGGTCAGATACGCAGTATTTT. Residues: CASSIEYRGSDTQYF.

The CDR3, as DNA: TGTGCCAGCAGCTCAGTAGAGGGAGGGGAGACCCAGTACTTC. This gives the protein CASSSVEGGETQYF. The chain employs TRBV11-1 and TRBJ2-5; 7 bases map to TRBD2. V shed 4 bases, J shed 5 bases, and the junction held 7 bases outside the gene matches. Germline V lookup: CDR1 SGHAT, CDR2 FQDESV (reference sequence). This CDR3 contains 14 residues.

The V call is TRBV5-1, the J call TRBJ2-7, with 7 bases identical to TRBD1. This CDR3 is built from 14 residues. The J segment lost 1 base and the V segment lost 5 bases, leaving 6 bases of the junction unmatched. CDR1 and CDR2 (germline): SGHRS, YFSETQ. CDR3 loop: CASRDTGASYEQYF. DNA for the CDR3: TGCGCCAGCAGGGATACAGGGGCATCCTACGAGCAGTACTTC.

This clone has only one observation. The chain uses TRBV28 and TRBJ1-2, with 9 bases identical to TRBD1. V dropped 8 bases and J dropped 9; count of bases not matched to a gene: 13. Germline V gene data show CDR1 as MDHEN and CDR2 as SYDVKM. The CDR3 covers 14 residues. DNA of the CDR3: TGTGCCAGCTCTGATGGGACAGGGAGGGGGAGCTACACCTTC. As protein: CASSDGTGRGSYTF.

V is TRBV6-4 and J is TRBJ2-2; TRBD2 is a possible D gene (6 bases). Trimming stripped 6 bases from V and 4 bases from J, with 6 bases between. The CDR3 loop spans 12 amino acids. Germline values: CDR1 MRHNA, CDR2 SNTAGT. The CDR3 nucleotides read TGTGCCAGCAGGGAGGGCACCGGGGAGCTGTTTTTT. As protein: CASREGTGELFF.

This chain connects TRBV10-3 to TRBJ2-3; 10 nucleotides match TRBD2. The CDR3 has 15 amino acids. Germline assignment: CDR1 ENHRY and CDR2 SYGVKD. After removal of 5 bases from V and 7 bases from J, the junction contained 9 bases not matched to a gene. CDR3 region: CAISPGAGGPYTQYF. The CDR3 DNA sequence: TGTGCCATCAGTCCGGGAGCGGGAGGGCCATATACGCAGTATTTT.

This chain connects TRBV7-2 to TRBJ2-1, with 14 bases matching TRBD2. Germline V gene lookup returns CDR1 SGHTA and CDR2 FQGNSA. The CDR3 length is 17 residues. The V and J ends lost 5 bases and 6 bases, in that order; junction bases with no gene match: 9. The CDR3 here is CASSRYGLAGGGNEQFF. In DNA form, the CDR3 reads TGTGCCAGCAGCCGTTATGGACTAGCGGGAGGAGGCAATGAGCAGTTCTTC. The whole variable domain, filled in from reference TRBV7-2 and TRBJ2-1, reads GAGVSQSPSNKVTEKGKDVELRCDPISGHTALYWYRQSLGQGLEFLIYFQGNSAPDKSGLPSDRFSAERTGGSVSTLTIQRTQQEDSAVYLCASSRYGLAGGGNEQFFGPGTRLTVL.